Listed below are T cell receptor beta chains from one sample, sequenced in a study of blood T cells in healthy people across ages. TCRdb re-called the 5' RACE reads with MiXCR, one entry per CDR3 protein. The table includes 800,000 to 900,000 distinct CDR3 sequences, roughly 60% detected once. The specimen was blood. The receptors derive from a man aged 25-45 years in good health. The CDR3 runs from the conserved cysteine through the conserved F or W. Fields, in order: J gene, V gene, CDR3 protein.

>TRBJ1-5|TRBV20-1
CSARDLDRGDQPQHF
>TRBJ2-2|TRBV20-1
CSARDRRTGETGELFF
>TRBJ2-2|TRBV29-1
CSVRGPRTGELFF
>TRBJ2-5|TRBV21-1
CASSKVTSAETQYF
>TRBJ2-3|TRBV6-5
CASSRYSRGFGPTQYF
>TRBJ2-2|TRBV24-1
CATDEPDTGELFF
>NA|TRBV28
CASSFPQGADEQYF
>TRBJ2-7|TRBV15
CATSRDRTVDSYEQYF
>TRBJ2-7|TRBV6-2/TRBV6-3
CASSFPTSGSYEQYF
>TRBJ2-5|TRBV7-9
CASSWDREVRETQYF
>TRBJ2-3|TRBV5-1
CASSSAGPTSDTQYF
>TRBJ1-2|TRBV6-5
CASRLTANYGYTF
>TRBJ2-7|TRBV20-1
CSASGTASYEQYF
>TRBJ2-7|TRBV2
CASRGDSGLGYEQYF
>TRBJ2-3|TRBV5-1
CASRPGSQDTQYF
>NA|TRBV7-2
CASSNPGTNEQYF
>TRBJ2-5|TRBV9
CASSVDPPGGGMQETQYF
>TRBJ1-5|TRBV7-2
CASSPLPGANNQPQHF
>TRBJ2-1|TRBV25-1
CASSADRSSYNEQFF
>TRBJ2-7|TRBV7-9
CASSQPNRGSYEQYF
>TRBJ2-7|TRBV4-2
CASSQFWGQISYEQYF
>TRBJ2-7|TRBV10-3
CAISESTGYYEQYF
>TRBJ2-4|TRBV30
CAWSPGTLLAKNIQYF
>TRBJ2-5|TRBV5-1
CASSLGSGGAIWETQYF
>TRBJ2-5|TRBV11-1
CASSPPGGIQETQYF
>TRBJ2-7|TRBV7-9
CASSLPGTLTGGEQYF
>TRBJ2-6|TRBV20-1
CSAPGQAGANVLTF
>TRBJ2-4|TRBV10-3
CAISEIRGGRNIQYF
>NA|TRBV20-1
CSATRPGGEQYF
>TRBJ1-4|TRBV3-1
CASSQAQGRYEKLFF
>TRBJ2-1|TRBV9
CASTQGGQGSNEQFF
>TRBJ2-6|TRBV28
CASTTAEAAPSGANVLTF
>TRBJ2-3|TRBV5-6
CASSPPQGITDTQYF
>TRBJ2-1|TRBV30
CAWVRDSYNEQFF
>TRBJ2-1|TRBV9
CATPKGGGYNEQFF
>TRBJ1-4|TRBV29-1
CSVAGDSNEKLFF
>TRBJ2-5|TRBV7-9
CASSSSRYNEQYF
>NA|TRBV10-3
CAIGASGGGFGTQYF
>TRBJ2-3|TRBV7-9
CASSHPLAGRTDTQYF
>TRBJ1-5|TRBV5-1
CASSFEGAQPQHF
>TRBJ2-1|TRBV10-3
CAISVEAGNNEQFF
>TRBJ2-1|TRBV2
CPSTGTSGGAQFF
>TRBJ2-6|TRBV14
CASSQEVGAGANVLTF
>TRBJ2-5|TRBV29-1
CSVEDKGTSRETQYF